This T cell receptor (beta chain) was identified during a study of technical replicates of blood from several donors. Profiled with immunoSEQ multiplex PCR; TCRdb holds only in-frame clones, not every one. Seen here are approximately 73,000 clones, just under 95% observed once, and the top ten hold roughly 0.26%. The sample consisted of T cells isolated from PBMCs. The source is a human donor in good health.

CDR3 DNA: TGTGCCAGCAGCCCTTTTGAAGACAGGGGTTCACCCCTCCACTTT. Its translation is CASSPFEDRGSPLHF. V gene TRBV5-5 combines with J gene TRBJ1-6; 8 positions agree with TRBD1. The length of the CDR3 is 15 residues. Looked up from germline, CDR1 is SGHKS and CDR2 is YYEKEE (reference sequence). With V trimmed by 4 bases and J by 9 bases, 9 bases remained unmatched.